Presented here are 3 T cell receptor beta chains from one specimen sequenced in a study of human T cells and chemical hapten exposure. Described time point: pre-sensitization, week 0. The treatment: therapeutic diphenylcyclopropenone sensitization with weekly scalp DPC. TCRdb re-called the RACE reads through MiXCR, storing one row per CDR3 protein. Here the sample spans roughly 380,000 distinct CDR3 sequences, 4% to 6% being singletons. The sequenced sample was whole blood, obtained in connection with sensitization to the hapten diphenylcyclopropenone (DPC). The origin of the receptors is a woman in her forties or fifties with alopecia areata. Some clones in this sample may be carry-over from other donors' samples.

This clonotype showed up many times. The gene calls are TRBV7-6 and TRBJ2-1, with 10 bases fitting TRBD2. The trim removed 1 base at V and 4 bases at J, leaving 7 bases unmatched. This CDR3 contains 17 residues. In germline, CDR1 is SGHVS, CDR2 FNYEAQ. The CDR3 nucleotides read TGTGCCAGCAGCTTAGTGGCTAGCGGGAGTCCATACAATGAGCAGTTCTTC. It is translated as CASSLVASGSPYNEQFF. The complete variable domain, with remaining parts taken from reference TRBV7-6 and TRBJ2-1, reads GAGVSQSPRYKVTKRGQDVALRCDPISGHVSLYWYRQALGQGPEFLTYFNYEAQQDKSGLPNDRFSAERPEGSISTLTIQRTEQRDSAMYRCASSLVASGSPYNEQFFGPGTRLTVL.

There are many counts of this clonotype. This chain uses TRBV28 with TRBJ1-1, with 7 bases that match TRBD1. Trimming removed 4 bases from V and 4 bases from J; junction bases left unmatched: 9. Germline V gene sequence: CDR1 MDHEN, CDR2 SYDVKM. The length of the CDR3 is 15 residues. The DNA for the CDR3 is TGTGCCAGCAGTTGGACAGGACGCCCTTTCACTGAAGCTTTCTTT. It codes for CASSWTGRPFTEAFF.

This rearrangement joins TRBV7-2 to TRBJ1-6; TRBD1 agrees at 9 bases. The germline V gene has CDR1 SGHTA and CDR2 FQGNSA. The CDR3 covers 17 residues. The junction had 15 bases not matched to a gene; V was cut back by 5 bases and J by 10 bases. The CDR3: CASSPNSRDRAGSPLHF. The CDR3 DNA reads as TGTGCCAGCAGCCCAAATTCCCGGGACAGGGCAGGATCACCCCTCCACTTT.